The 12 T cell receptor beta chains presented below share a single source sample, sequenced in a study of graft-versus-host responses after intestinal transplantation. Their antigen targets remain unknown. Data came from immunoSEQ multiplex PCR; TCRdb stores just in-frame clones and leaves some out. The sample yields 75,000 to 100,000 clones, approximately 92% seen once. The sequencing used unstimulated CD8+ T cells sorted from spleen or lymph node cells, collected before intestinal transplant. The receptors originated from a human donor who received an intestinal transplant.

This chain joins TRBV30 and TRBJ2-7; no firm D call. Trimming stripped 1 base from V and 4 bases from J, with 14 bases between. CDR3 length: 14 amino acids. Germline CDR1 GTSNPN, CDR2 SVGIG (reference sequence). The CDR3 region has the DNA TGTGCCTGGAGTGGCACGCTGACTTTATACGAGCAGTACTTC. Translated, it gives CAWSGTLTLYEQYF.

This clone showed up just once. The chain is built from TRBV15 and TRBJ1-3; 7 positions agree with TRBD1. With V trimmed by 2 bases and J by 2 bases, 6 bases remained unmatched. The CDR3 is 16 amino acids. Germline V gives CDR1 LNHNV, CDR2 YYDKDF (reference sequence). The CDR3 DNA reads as TGTGCCACCAGCAGAAGTTACGACAGGGCTGGAAACACCATATATTTT. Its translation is CATSRSYDRAGNTIYF.

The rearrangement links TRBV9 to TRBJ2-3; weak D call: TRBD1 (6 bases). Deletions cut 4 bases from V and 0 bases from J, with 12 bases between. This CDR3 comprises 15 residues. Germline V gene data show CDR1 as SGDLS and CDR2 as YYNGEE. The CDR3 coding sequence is TGTGCCAGCAGCCCCGGACAGCTAAGCACAGATACGCAGTATTTT. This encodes CASSPGQLSTDTQYF. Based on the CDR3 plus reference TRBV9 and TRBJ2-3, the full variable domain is DSGVTQTPKHLITATGQRVTLRCSPRSGDLSVYWYQQSLDQGLQFLIQYYNGEERAKGNILERFSAQQFPDLHSELNLSSLELGDSALYFCASSPGQLSTDTQYFGPGTRLTVL.

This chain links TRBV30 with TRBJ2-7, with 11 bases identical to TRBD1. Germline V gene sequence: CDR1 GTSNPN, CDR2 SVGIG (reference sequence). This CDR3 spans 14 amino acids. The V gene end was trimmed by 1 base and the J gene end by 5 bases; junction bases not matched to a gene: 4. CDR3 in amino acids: CAWSAGQGADEQYF. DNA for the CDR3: TGTGCCTGGAGTGCTGGACAGGGGGCGGACGAGCAGTACTTC. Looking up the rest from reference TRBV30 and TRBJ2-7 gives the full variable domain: SQTIHQWPATLVQPVGSPLSLECTVEGTSNPNLYWYRQAAGRGLQLLFYSVGIGQISSEVPQNLSASRPQDRQFILSSKKLLLSDSGFYLCAWSAGQGADEQYFGPGTRLTVT.

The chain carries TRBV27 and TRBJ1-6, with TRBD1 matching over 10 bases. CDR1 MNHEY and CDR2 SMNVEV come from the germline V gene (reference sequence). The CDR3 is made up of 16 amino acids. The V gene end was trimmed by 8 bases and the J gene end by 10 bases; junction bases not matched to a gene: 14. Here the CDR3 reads CASGQYRDRGGSPLHF. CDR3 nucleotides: TGTGCCAGCGGTCAGTACCGGGACAGGGGAGGATCACCCCTCCACTTT.

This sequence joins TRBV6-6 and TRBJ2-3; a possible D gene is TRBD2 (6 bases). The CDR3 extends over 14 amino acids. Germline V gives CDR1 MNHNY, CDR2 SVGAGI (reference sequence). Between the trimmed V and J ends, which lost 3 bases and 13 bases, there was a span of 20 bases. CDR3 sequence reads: CASSYNYEADYEYF. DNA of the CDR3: TGTGCCAGCAGTTATAATTATGAAGCGGACTACGAGTATTTT.

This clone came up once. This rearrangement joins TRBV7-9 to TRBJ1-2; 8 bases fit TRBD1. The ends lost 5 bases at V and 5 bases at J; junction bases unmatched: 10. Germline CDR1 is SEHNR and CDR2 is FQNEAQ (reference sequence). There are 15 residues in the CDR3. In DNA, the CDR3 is TGTGCCAGCAGCCTGTCGGACAGGGCGGTTTATGGCTACACCTTC. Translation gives CASSLSDRAVYGYTF. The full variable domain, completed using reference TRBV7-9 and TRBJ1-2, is DTGVSQNPRHKITKRGQNVTFRCDPISEHNRLYWYRQTLGQGPEFLTYFQNEAQLEKSRLLSDRFSAERPKGSFSTLEIQRTEQGDSAMYLCASSLSDRAVYGYTFGSGTRLTVV.

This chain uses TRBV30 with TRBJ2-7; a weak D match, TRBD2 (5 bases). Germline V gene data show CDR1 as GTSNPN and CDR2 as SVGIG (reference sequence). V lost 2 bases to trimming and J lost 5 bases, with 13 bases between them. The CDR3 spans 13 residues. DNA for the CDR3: TGTGCCTGGAGTTCCGGGATCACCGACGAGCAGTACTTC. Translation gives CAWSSGITDEQYF.

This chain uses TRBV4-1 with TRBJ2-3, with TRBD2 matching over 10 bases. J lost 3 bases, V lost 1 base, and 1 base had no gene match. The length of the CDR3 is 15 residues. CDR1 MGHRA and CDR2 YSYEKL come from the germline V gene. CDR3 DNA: TGCGCCAGCAGCCAAGCTAGCGGGAGTACAGATACGCAGTATTTT. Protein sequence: CASSQASGSTDTQYF.

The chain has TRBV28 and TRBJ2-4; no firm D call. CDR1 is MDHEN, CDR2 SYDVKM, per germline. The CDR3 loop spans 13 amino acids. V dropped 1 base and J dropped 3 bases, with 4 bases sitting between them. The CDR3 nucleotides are TGTGCCAGCAGTTTATTAAACAAAAACATTCAGTACTTC. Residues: CASSLLNKNIQYF.

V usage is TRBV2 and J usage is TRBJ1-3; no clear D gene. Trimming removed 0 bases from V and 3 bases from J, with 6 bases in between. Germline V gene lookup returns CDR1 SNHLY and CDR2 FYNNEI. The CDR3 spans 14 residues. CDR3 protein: CASSEAVLGNTIYF. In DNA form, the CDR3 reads TGTGCCAGCAGTGAAGCGGTACTTGGAAACACCATATATTTT.

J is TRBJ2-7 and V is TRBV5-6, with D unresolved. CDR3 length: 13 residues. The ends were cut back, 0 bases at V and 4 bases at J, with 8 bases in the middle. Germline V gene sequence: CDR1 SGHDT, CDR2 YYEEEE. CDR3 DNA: TGTGCCAGCAGCTTGGAGGCGGAATACGAGCAGTACTTC. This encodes CASSLEAEYEQYF.